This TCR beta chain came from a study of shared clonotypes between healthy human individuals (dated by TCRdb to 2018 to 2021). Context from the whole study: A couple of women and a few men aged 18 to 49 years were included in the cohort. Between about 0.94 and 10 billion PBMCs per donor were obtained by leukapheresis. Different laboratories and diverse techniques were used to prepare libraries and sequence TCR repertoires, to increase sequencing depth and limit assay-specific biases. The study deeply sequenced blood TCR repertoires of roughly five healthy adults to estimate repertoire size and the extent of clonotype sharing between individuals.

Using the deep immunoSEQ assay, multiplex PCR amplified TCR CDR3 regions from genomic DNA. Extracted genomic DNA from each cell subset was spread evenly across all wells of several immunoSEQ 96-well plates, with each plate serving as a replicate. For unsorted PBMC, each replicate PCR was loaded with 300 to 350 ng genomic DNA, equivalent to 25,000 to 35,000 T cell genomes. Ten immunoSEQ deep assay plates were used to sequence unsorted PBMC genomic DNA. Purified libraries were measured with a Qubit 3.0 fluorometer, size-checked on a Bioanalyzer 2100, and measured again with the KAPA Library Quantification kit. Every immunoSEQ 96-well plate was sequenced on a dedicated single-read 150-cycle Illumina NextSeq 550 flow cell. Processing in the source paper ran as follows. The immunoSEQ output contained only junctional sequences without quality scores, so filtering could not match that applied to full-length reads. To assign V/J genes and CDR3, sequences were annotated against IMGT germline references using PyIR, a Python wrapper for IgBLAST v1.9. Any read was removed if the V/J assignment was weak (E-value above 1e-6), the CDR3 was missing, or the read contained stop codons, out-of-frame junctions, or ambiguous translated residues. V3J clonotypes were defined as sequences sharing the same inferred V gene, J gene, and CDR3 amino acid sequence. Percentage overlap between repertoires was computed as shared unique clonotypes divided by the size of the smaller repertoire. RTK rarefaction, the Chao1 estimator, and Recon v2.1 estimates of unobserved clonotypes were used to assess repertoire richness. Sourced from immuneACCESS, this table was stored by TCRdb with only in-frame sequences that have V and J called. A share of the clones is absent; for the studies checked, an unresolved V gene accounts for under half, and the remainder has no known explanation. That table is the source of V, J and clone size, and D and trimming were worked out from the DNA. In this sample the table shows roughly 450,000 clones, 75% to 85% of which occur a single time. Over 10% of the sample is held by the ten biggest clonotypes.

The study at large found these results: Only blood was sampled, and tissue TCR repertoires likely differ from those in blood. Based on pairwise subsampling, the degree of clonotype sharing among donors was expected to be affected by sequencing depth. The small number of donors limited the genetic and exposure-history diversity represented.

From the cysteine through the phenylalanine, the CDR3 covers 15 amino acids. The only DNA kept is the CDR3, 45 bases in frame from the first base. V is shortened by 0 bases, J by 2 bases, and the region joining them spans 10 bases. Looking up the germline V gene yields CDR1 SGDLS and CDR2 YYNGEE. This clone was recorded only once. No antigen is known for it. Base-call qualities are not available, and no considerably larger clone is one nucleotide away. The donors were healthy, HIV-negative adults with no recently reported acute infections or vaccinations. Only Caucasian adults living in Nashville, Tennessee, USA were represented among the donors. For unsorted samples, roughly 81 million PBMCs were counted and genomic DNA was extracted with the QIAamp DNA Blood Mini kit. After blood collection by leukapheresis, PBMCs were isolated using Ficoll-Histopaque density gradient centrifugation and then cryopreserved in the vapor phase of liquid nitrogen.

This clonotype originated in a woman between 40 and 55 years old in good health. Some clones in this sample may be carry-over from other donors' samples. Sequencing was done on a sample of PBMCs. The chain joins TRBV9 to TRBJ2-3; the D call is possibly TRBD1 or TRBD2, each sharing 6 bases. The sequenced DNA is TGTGCCAGCAGCGTAGTAGGGGGGTACACAGATACGCAGTATTTT. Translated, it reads CASSVVGGYTDTQYF.